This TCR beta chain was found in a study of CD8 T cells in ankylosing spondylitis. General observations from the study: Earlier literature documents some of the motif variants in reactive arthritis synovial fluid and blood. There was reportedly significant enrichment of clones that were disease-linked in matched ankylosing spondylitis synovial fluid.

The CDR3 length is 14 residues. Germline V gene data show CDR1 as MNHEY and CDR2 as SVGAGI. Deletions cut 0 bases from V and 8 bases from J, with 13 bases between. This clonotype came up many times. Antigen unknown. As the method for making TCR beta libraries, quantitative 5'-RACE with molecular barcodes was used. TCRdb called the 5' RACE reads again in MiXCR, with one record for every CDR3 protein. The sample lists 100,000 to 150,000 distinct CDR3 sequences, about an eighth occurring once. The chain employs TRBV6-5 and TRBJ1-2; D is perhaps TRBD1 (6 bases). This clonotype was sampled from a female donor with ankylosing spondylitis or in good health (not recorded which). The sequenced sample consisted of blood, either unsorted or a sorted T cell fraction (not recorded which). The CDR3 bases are TGTGCCAGCAGTTACTCACAGGGATTCGGCGGCTACACCTTC. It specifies CASSYSQGFGGYTF.